This record looks at one T cell receptor beta chain sequence and its context. V was pared by 5 bases and J by 1 base, with 2 bases of the junction left unmatched. CDR3 size: 16 residues. The germline CDR1 and CDR2 sequences are SSHAT and FNYEAQ (reference sequence). The primer mix had 60 Vbeta and 13 Jbeta primers. Original data processing: In a later analysis, of 79 million or so unique beta chains, roughly 10 million appeared in at least two donors. The repertoire was sequenced with immunoSEQ multiplex PCR; TCRdb's copy has only in-frame clones and lacks some. That table furnishes V, J and clone size, whereas the DNA furnished D and trimming. This sample has some 140,000 clones, with more than 60% found just once. This specimen belongs to a study of cytomegalovirus exposure and HLA in healthy donors.

The specimen sequenced was PBMCs. The rearrangement joins TRBV7-7 to TRBJ2-4; TRBD2 matches 13 bases. This receptor was taken from a woman in her forties or fifties in good health and CMV-seropositive. This CDR3 is CASSLGLAGAKNIQYF. The DNA of the CDR3 is TGTGCCAGCAGCCTGGGACTAGCGGGGGCCAAAAACATTCAGTACTTC.